The rows below give T cell receptor beta chains drawn from one sample of a study of T cells in Graves' hyperthyroidism and ophthalmopathy. TCRdb used MiXCR to reprocess the multiplex PCR reads, holding one entry per CDR3 protein. The repertoire has 500,000 to 600,000 distinct CDR3 sequences, over 45% of them found once; the top ten carry 35% to 50%. Source material: peripheral blood or thyroid tissue (not recorded which). Receptors originate from an adult woman with Graves' disease, either hyperthyroidism or ophthalmopathy (not recorded which). CDR3s include the opening cysteine and the closing phenylalanine or tryptophan. D genes are given only for firm matches. Clone size is shown for a subset of rows, as once, few, many or a class of expanded clone.

d_gene,j_gene,v_gene,abundance,CDR3aa,CDR3nt
TRBD2,TRBJ2-7,TRBV4-1,few,CASSHRAGGTSYEQYF,TGCGCCAGCAGCCACAGGGCCGGGGGGACGTCCTACGAGCAGTACTTC
.,TRBJ2-7,TRBV7-9,once,CASNQDLRSEQYF,TGTGCCAGCAACCAAGATCTGCGTTCCGAGCAGTACTTC
TRBD1,TRBJ1-2,TRBV20-1,many,CSARGGGTGYNYGYTF,TGCAGTGCTAGAGGGGGGGGGACAGGGTATAACTATGGCTACACCTTC
TRBD1,TRBJ1-1,TRBV2,.,CASSVRPGTGLAFF,TGTGCCAGCAGTGTCCGTCCCGGGACAGGGTTAGCTTTCTTT
TRBD1,TRBJ2-6,TRBV7-2,.,CASSARTGGWGVGANVLTF,TGTGCCAGCAGCGCAAGGACAGGGGGCTGGGGAGTTGGGGCCAACGTCCTGACTTTC
.,TRBJ2-7,TRBV11-2,.,CASSLSTRTYEQYF,TGTGCCAGCAGCTTATCAACCAGAACCTACGAGCAGTACTTC
.,TRBJ2-6,TRBV15,.,CATSTPTGSGANVLTF,TGTGCCACCAGCACCCCGACAGGCTCTGGGGCCAACGTCCTGACTTTC
.,TRBJ1-4,TRBV7-8,.,CASSSRGGGSNEKLFF,TGTGCCAGCAGCTCCCGAGGCGGCGGTAGTAATGAAAAACTGTTTTTT
.,TRBJ2-2,TRBV20-1,few,CSAGGTGELFF,TGCAGTGCTGGCGGGACAGGGGAGCTGTTTTTT
.,TRBJ2-7,TRBV5-4,many,CASSLRTTGPYEQYF,TGTGCCAGCAGCTTGAGGACGACAGGCCCCTACGAGCAGTACTTC
.,TRBJ2-2,TRBV29-1,many,CSVEDPLRNTGELFF,TGCAGCGTTGAAGATCCCCTACGGAACACCGGGGAGCTGTTTTTT
TRBD2,TRBJ2-2,TRBV20-1,.,CSARDLAAGGRDGELFF,TGCAGTGCTAGAGATCTAGCGGCGGGAGGGCGAGACGGGGAGCTGTTTTTT
.,TRBJ1-1,TRBV10-3,.,CAIRREGTQAFF,TGTGCCATCAGGCGGGAGGGGACCCAAGCTTTCTTT
.,TRBJ1-4,TRBV2,.,CASRANEKLFF,TGTGCCAGCAGGGCCAATGAAAAACTGTTTTTT
.,TRBJ1-3,TRBV15,.,CATSSANLSFSNRTIYF,TGTGCCACCAGCAGCGCCAACCTGAGTTTCTCTAATCGCACCATATATTTT
.,TRBJ2-7,TRBV15,.,CATSRATGNYERYF,TGTGCCACCAGCAGAGCTACAGGGAACTACGAGCGGTACTTC
.,TRBJ2-6,TRBV5-1,.,CASSVDRANVLTF,TGCGCCAGCAGCGTAGACAGGGCCAACGTCCTGACTTTC
.,TRBJ2-2,TRBV6-5,few,CASSYSRGSNTGELFF,TGTGCCAGCAGTTACTCTAGGGGCTCGAACACCGGGGAGCTGTTTTTT
TRBD1,TRBJ1-4,TRBV20-1,many,CSARDRTGNEKLFF,TGCAGTGCTAGAGACAGGACAGGGAACGAAAAACTGTTTTTT
TRBD2,TRBJ2-7,TRBV20-1,.,CSAHSSGRFYEQYF,TGCAGTGCTCACTCTAGCGGGAGATTCTACGAGCAGTACTTC
.,TRBJ1-2,TRBV19,many,CASSDKDGNYGYTF,TGTGCCAGTAGCGATAAGGACGGGAACTATGGCTACACCTTC
TRBD2,TRBJ2-7,TRBV7-2,many,CASSSGLVEQYF,TGTGCCAGCAGCTCCGGACTAGTGGAGCAGTACTTC
.,TRBJ2-7,TRBV7-8,few,CASSPTQGMAYEQYF,TGTGCCAGCAGCCCGACACAGGGTATGGCCTACGAGCAGTACTTC
.,TRBJ2-7,TRBV7-2,.,CASSLGANTYEQYF,TGTGCCAGCAGCTTAGGAGCAAACACCTACGAGCAGTACTTC
TRBD1,TRBJ1-2,TRBV11-2,.,CASSFRTGNIGYTF,TGTGCCAGCAGCTTCCGGACAGGGAATATCGGCTACACCTTC
.,TRBJ2-7,TRBV5-1,many,CASRQTGGSYEQYF,TGCGCCAGCAGACAGACAGGCGGATCCTACGAGCAGTACTTC
TRBD1,TRBJ1-1,TRBV5-1,.,CASRKGQAYTEAFF,TGTGCCAGCAGAAAGGGACAGGCCTACACTGAAGCTTTCTTT
TRBD1,TRBJ2-5,TRBV20-1,.,CSALRGGNSNQPQYF,TGCAGTGCCCTAAGAGGGGGCAATAGCAATCAGCCCCAGTACTTC
.,TRBJ1-5,TRBV19,.,CASTPGRNSNQPQHF,TGTGCCAGTACTCCCGGACGGAATAGCAATCAGCCCCAGCATTTT
.,TRBJ1-6,TRBV12-3/TRBV12-4,many,CASGWGGSPLHF,TGTGCCAGCGGATGGGGGGGTTCACCCCTCCACTTT
.,TRBJ2-5,TRBV7-2,once,CASSSSAEETQYF,TGTGCCAGCAGCTCCTCCGCGGAAGAGACCCAGTACTTC
TRBD2,TRBJ2-7,TRBV11-1,.,CASSPTRASGYERYF,TGTGCCAGCAGCCCTACGCGGGCTAGCGGCTACGAGCGGTACTTC
TRBD2,TRBJ2-7,TRBV20-1,.,CSARMWREIGEQYF,TGCAGTGCTAGGATGTGGCGGGAGATCGGCGAGCAGTACTTC
.,TRBJ2-5,TRBV5-5,many,CASSHGSVQETQYF,TGTGCCAGCAGCCACGGATCGGTACAAGAGACCCAGTACTTC
.,TRBJ1-1,TRBV29-1,.,CSGGQGNTGAFF,TGCAGCGGGGGTCAGGGGAACACTGGCGCTTTCTTT
.,TRBJ2-5,TRBV6-2/TRBV6-3,many,CASSHLGETQYF,TGTGCCAGCAGCCACTTAGGCGAGACCCAGTACTTC
.,TRBJ2-5,TRBV7-9,.,CASSQGDGEETQYF,TGTGCCAGCAGCCAAGGCGACGGTGAAGAGACCCAGTACTTC
.,TRBJ1-5,TRBV20-1,.,CSARDLGGQPQHF,TGCAGTGCTAGAGATCTCGGGGGACAGCCCCAGCATTTT
.,TRBJ2-7,TRBV7-9,few,CASSQDGRVSGQYF,TGTGCCAGCAGCCAAGATGGCAGGGTTTCGGGGCAGTACTTC
.,TRBJ2-2,TRBV10-2,many,CASSLEVGELFF,TGCGCCAGCAGTCTTGAGGTCGGGGAGCTGTTTTTT
.,TRBJ1-1,TRBV7-2,.,CASSLVWTNTEAFF,TGTGCCAGCAGCTTAGTGTGGACGAACACTGAAGCTTTCTTT
.,TRBJ2-5,TRBV5-6,many,CASSLRSGYQETQYF,TGTGCCAGCAGCTTGAGGAGCGGCTACCAAGAGACCCAGTACTTC
TRBD1,TRBJ1-2,TRBV29-1,.,CSVEERGRRGLAYGYTF,TGCAGCGTTGAAGAACGGGGACGCAGGGGGCTGGCCTATGGCTACACCTTC
TRBD1,TRBJ1-2,TRBV12-3/TRBV12-4,many,CASSLALTGGNYGYTF,TGTGCCAGCAGTTTAGCTCTGACAGGGGGCAACTATGGCTACACCTTC
.,TRBJ2-2,TRBV14,few,CASSLEWGELFF,TGTGCCAGCAGCCTAGAATGGGGGGAGCTGTTTTTT
TRBD1,TRBJ1-1,TRBV12-3/TRBV12-4,.,CAISLDRGDTEAFF,TGTGCCATCAGCTTGGACAGGGGTGACACTGAAGCTTTCTTT
TRBD2,TRBJ2-5,TRBV9,few,CASSGVAGQEAQYF,TGTGCCAGCAGCGGGGTAGCGGGGCAAGAGGCCCAGTACTTC
.,TRBJ1-1,TRBV11-2,.,CASSLSGGAGAEAFF,TGTGCCAGCAGCTTATCTGGGGGGGCTGGGGCCGAAGCTTTCTTT
TRBD1,TRBJ2-7,TRBV20-1,.,CSARRDRGGVRPGYF,TGCAGTGCTAGACGGGACAGGGGCGGGGTGAGACCAGGGTACTTC
.,TRBJ2-7,TRBV5-1,.,CASSLGGTTDYEQYF,TGCGCCAGCAGCTTGGGCGGGACAACGGATTACGAGCAGTACTTC
.,TRBJ1-6,TRBV12-3/TRBV12-4,many,CASSLQHSPLHF,TGTGCCAGCAGTCTTCAGCATTCACCCCTCCACTTT
TRBD1,TRBJ2-2,TRBV12-3/TRBV12-4,.,CASRARGQENTGELFF,TGTGCCAGCAGGGCCCGTGGACAGGAGAACACCGGGGAGCTGTTTTTT
.,TRBJ1-1,TRBV29-1,.,CSVAPSGNMNTEAFF,TGCAGCGTTGCCCCGTCTGGGAACATGAACACTGAAGCTTTCTTT
.,TRBJ2-5,TRBV10-3,.,CAISGVQQETQYF,TGTGCCATCAGTGGTGTCCAACAAGAGACCCAGTACTTC